The 30 T cell receptor beta chains reported below all come from one sample, sequenced in a study of blood T cell repertoires in COVID-19. Generated by immunoSEQ multiplex PCR, the TCRdb table keeps only in-frame clones and is missing some. Of 350,000 or so clones in the sample, 92% were seen once. The sequencing input was PBMCs or T cells enriched from blood (not recorded which). The receptors shown here come from a woman under 40 who had recovered from COVID-19.

The chain employs TRBV4-2 and TRBJ2-1; 9 bases match TRBD2. Trimming removed 1 base from V and 4 bases from J; junction bases left unmatched: 5. The CDR3 has 16 amino acids. Germline V lookup: CDR1 LGHNA, CDR2 YNFKEQ. The CDR3 loop is CASSQGSGGPYNEQFF. The CDR3 DNA reads as TGTGCCAGCAGCCAAGGAAGCGGGGGGCCATACAATGAGCAGTTCTTC.

This clone occurred once. The chain combines TRBV27 with TRBJ2-7; 8 bases map to TRBD1. CDR1 and CDR2 (germline): MNHEY, SMNVEV (reference sequence). The J segment lost 2 bases and the V segment lost 4 bases, leaving 4 bases of the junction unmatched. This CDR3 is 14 amino acids long. The CDR3 protein is CASSWTGQTYEQYF. The CDR3 region has the DNA TGTGCCAGCAGTTGGACAGGGCAGACCTACGAGCAGTACTTC.

This sequence joins TRBV7-9 and TRBJ1-3; D not certain. The germline V and J ends were trimmed by 5 bases and 0 bases, with 11 bases remaining between them. The CDR3 extends over 15 amino acids. The germline V gene encodes CDR1 SEHNR and CDR2 FQNEAQ (reference sequence). CDR3 in amino acids: CASSPNLSSGNTIYF. The DNA of the CDR3 is TGTGCCAGCAGCCCAAACCTCAGCTCTGGAAACACCATATATTTT.

V usage is TRBV6-5 and J usage is TRBJ2-7, with 7 bases that match TRBD2. V lost 1 base and J lost 2; bases outside the gene matches: 8. Germline loops: CDR1 MNHEY, CDR2 SVGAGI. The CDR3 contains 16 residues. The CDR3 region is CASSYLRVAGAYEQYF. CDR3 in DNA: TGTGCCAGCAGTTACTTAAGGGTGGCGGGGGCCTACGAGCAGTACTTC.

This chain joins TRBV7-9 and TRBJ2-2; 12 positions match TRBD2. CDR1 and CDR2 from the germline V gene are SEHNR and FQNEAQ (reference sequence). Trimming at V came to 1 base and at J to 6 bases, leaving 3 bases not matched to a gene. The CDR3 is 16 amino acids. This CDR3 is CASSLGTSGTAGELFF. CDR3 DNA sequence: TGTGCCAGCAGCTTAGGGACTAGCGGGACAGCCGGGGAGCTGTTTTTT.

The chain employs TRBV11-2 and TRBJ2-7; D is unresolved. Germline V CDR1 and CDR2: SGHAT, FQNNGV. With 4 bases removed from V and 1 base from J, the gap between germline ends came to 11 bases. The CDR3 totals 14 residues. The CDR3 loop is CASSSIRGSYEQYF. As DNA, the CDR3 is TGTGCCAGCAGCTCCATTCGAGGTTCCTACGAGCAGTACTTC.

This clone occurred once. Other DNA sequences from this sample encode an identical CDR3 as well. For the CDR3, the DNA is TGCGCCAGCAGCCGCGGACTAGCGGGCTACAATGAGCAGTTCTTC. Protein: CASSRGLAGYNEQFF. This chain joins TRBV4-1 and TRBJ2-1; TRBD2 matches at 11 bases. V shed 4 bases and J 3 bases; nucleotides not matched to a gene: 2. CDR3 length: 15 amino acids. Germline V gives CDR1 MGHRA, CDR2 YSYEKL.

This chain uses TRBV7-2 with TRBJ1-6, with TRBD1 matching 9 bases. Unmatched junction bases numbered 3, after V lost 2 bases and J lost 10 bases. CDR3 length: 14 residues. Germline assignment: CDR1 SGHTA and CDR2 FQGNSA. The CDR3 sequence: CASSLTGGESPLHF. The CDR3 bases are TGTGCCAGCAGCTTAACAGGGGGCGAATCACCCCTCCACTTT.

The gene calls are TRBV28 and TRBJ1-4; TRBD1 matches 7 bases. Germline V CDR1 and CDR2: MDHEN, SYDVKM. This CDR3 is built from 15 residues. With 1 base clipped from V and 7 bases from J, the junction kept 6 bases outside the gene matches. In DNA form, the CDR3 reads TGTGCCAGCAGTTTATTGACAGGGAGTGGTGAAAAACTGTTTTTT. Its protein product is CASSLLTGSGEKLFF.

The V and J genes are TRBV5-1 and TRBJ1-6, with D hard to call. The CDR3 runs to 15 residues. Germline V lookup: CDR1 SGHRS, CDR2 YFSETQ. V shed 2 bases and J shed 6 bases, with 12 bases lying between them. The CDR3 DNA is TGCGCCAGCAGCTTAGGAGGGTACGCTAATTCACCCCTCCACTTT. Amino acids: CASSLGGYANSPLHF. Together with reference TRBV5-1 and TRBJ1-6, the CDR3 gives the full variable domain: KAGVTQTPRYLIKTRGQQVTLSCSPISGHRSVSWYQQTPGQGLQFLFEYFSETQRNKGNFPGRFSGRQFSNSRSEMNVSTLELGDSALYLCASSLGGYANSPLHFGNGTRLTVT.

The chain recombines TRBV7-9 with TRBJ2-5, with 16 bases identical to TRBD2. Losses at the gene ends were 6 bases for V and 4 bases for J; bases not matched to a gene: 8. Germline V CDR1 and CDR2: SEHNR, FQNEAQ (reference sequence). The CDR3 runs to 17 residues. As DNA, the CDR3 is TGTGCCAGCAGACCGGGACTAGCGGGGGGGCGGAGAGAGACCCAGTACTTC. Translating gives CASRPGLAGGRRETQYF. Based on the CDR3 plus reference TRBV7-9 and TRBJ2-5, the full variable domain is DTGVSQNPRHKITKRGQNVTFRCDPISEHNRLYWYRQTLGQGPEFLTYFQNEAQLEKSRLLSDRFSAERPKGSFSTLEIQRTEQGDSAMYLCASRPGLAGGRRETQYFGPGTRLLVL.

The chain links TRBV27 to TRBJ2-7, with a tentative D call TRBD1 (6 bases). CDR1 MNHEY and CDR2 SMNVEV come from the germline V gene (reference sequence). Trimming took off 6 bases at V and 4 bases at J, with 10 bases between the two ends. The CDR3 is made up of 12 amino acids. DNA of the CDR3: TGTGCCAGCAGCACAGGGTTATACGAGCAGTACTTC. Protein: CASSTGLYEQYF.

DNA for the CDR3: TGTGCCAGCAGTCTACCCTTGGGACAGGCGAGCTACGAGCAGTACTTC. Encoded protein: CASSLPLGQASYEQYF. The rearrangement joins TRBV28 to TRBJ2-7; TRBD1 aligns across 8 bases. Germline V gene lookup returns CDR1 MDHEN and CDR2 SYDVKM. V trimming: 5 bases; J trimming: 3 bases; junction bases outside the gene matches: 12. CDR3 size: 16 residues.

The chain has TRBV16 and TRBJ1-6; tentatively, D is TRBD1 (5 bases). The germline CDR1 and CDR2 sequences are KGHSY and FQNENV. V was cut by 0 bases and J by 7 bases, with 10 bases left in between. The CDR3 is 15 residues long. CDR3 in amino acids: CASSQSNGGNSPLHF. The CDR3 coding sequence is TGTGCCAGCAGCCAATCGAACGGGGGAAATTCACCCCTCCACTTT.

The V call is TRBV2, the J call TRBJ2-1, with a weak D call TRBD1 (6 bases). In germline, CDR1 is SNHLY, CDR2 FYNNEI. CDR3 length: 16 amino acids. V dropped 5 bases and J dropped 1 base, with 15 bases sitting between them. The DNA for the CDR3 is TGTGCCAGCAGTCTCCGACAGGCTTCATCCTACAATGAGCAGTTCTTC. Its translation is CASSLRQASSYNEQFF.

This clone was seen a single time. The J gene is TRBJ2-1, the V gene TRBV12-5, with no clear D. This CDR3 has 14 residues. Trimming removed 3 bases from V and 0 bases from J, with 6 bases in between. Germline V CDR1 and CDR2: LGHNT, FRNRAP. In nucleotides, the CDR3 is TGTGCTAGTGGTTTCGGAGACTCCTACAATGAGCAGTTCTTC. Translated, it gives CASGFGDSYNEQFF. The complete variable domain, with remaining parts taken from reference TRBV12-5 and TRBJ2-1, reads DARVTQTPRHKVTEMGQEVTMRCQPILGHNTVFWYRQTMMQGLELLAYFRNRAPLDDSGMPKDRFSAEMPDATLATLKIQPSEPRDSAVYFCASGFGDSYNEQFFGPGTRLTVL.

This chain uses TRBV11-1 with TRBJ2-1; 8 bases agree with TRBD1. The germline CDR1 and CDR2 sequences are SGHAT and FQDESV (reference sequence). The CDR3 covers 13 residues. V gave up 6 bases and J gave up 8 bases; unmatched junction bases: 6. This chain's CDR3 is CASRSTGADEQFF. CDR3 DNA sequence: TGTGCCAGCAGGTCGACAGGGGCGGATGAGCAGTTCTTC.

J is TRBJ1-6 and V is TRBV7-3; D remains ambiguous. Germline V gene lookup returns CDR1 SGHTA and CDR2 FQGTGA. Trimming cost V 6 bases and J 3 bases, with 9 bases left between them. The CDR3 runs 14 residues. The CDR3 sequence is CASRETNYNSPLHF. For the CDR3, the DNA is TGTGCCAGCAGGGAGACTAACTATAATTCACCCCTCCACTTT.

This clone showed up just once. The chain employs TRBV9 and TRBJ2-1; 11 bases match TRBD2. The CDR3 is made up of 17 amino acids. V was clipped by 1 base and J by 6 bases; unmatched bases: 9. Per germline, CDR1 SGDLS and CDR2 YYNGEE. CDR3 region: CASSVLTSGIGSNEQFF. In DNA form, the CDR3 reads TGTGCCAGCAGCGTATTGACTAGCGGGATAGGAAGCAATGAGCAGTTCTTC.

The chain is built from TRBV21-1 and TRBJ2-5; the table's D call TRBD2 went unverified against the DNA. TRBV21-1 is flagged as a pseudogene. The CDR3 totals 19 residues. CDR3 in DNA: TGTGCCAGCAGTCCTAAACCCCGTGAACTTACTAGCGGGGTCGGGACCCAGTACTTC. This sequence encodes CASSPKPRELTSGVGTQYF.

V and J are TRBV28 and TRBJ1-2; the match to TRBD1 covers 8 bases. The J segment lost 8 bases and the V segment lost 6 bases, leaving 14 bases of the junction unmatched. In germline, CDR1 is MDHEN, CDR2 SYDVKM. The CDR3 totals 15 residues. The CDR3 DNA is TGTGCCAGCAGAGTGCTAACAGGGGGTGTCCAGGGCTACACCTTC. The encoded protein is CASRVLTGGVQGYTF.

The CDR3, as DNA: TGTGCCAGCTCACCACCCGCGGGGGCCAGGAACAATGAGCAGTTCTTC. Amino acids: CASSPPAGARNNEQFF. The V call is TRBV18, the J call TRBJ2-1, with D tentatively TRBD2 (7 bases). The V and J ends lost 0 bases and 5 bases respectively, with 14 bases between them. The CDR3 contains 16 residues. The germline gives CDR1 KGHSH, CDR2 LQKENI. The full variable domain, with the rest looked up from reference TRBV18 and TRBJ2-1, is NAGVMQNPRHLVRRRGQEARLRCSPMKGHSHVYWYRQLPEEGLKFMVYLQKENIIDESGMPKERFSAEFPKEGPSILRIQQVVRGDSAAYFCASSPPAGARNNEQFFGPGTRLTVL.

The V call is TRBV6-6, the J call TRBJ2-5, with 8 bases that match TRBD1. Trimming cost V 6 bases and J 5 bases; bases outside gene matches: 8. CDR1 and CDR2 (germline): MNHNY, SVGAGI (reference sequence). This CDR3 has 14 residues. The CDR3 nucleotides read TGTGCCAGCAGCATGACAGGGGACTGGGAGACCCAGTACTTC. Translation: CASSMTGDWETQYF.

The gene calls are TRBV4-3 and TRBJ2-3; TRBD1 agrees at 11 bases. The CDR3 spans 16 residues. J lost 5 bases, V lost 0 bases, and 4 bases had no gene match. Germline-derived CDR1 and CDR2 are LGHNA and YSLEER. The CDR3 reads CASSQERGQGVDTQYF. CDR3 nucleotides: TGCGCCAGCAGCCAAGAGAGGGGACAGGGGGTAGATACGCAGTATTTT.

V is TRBV2 and J is TRBJ2-5; 10 nucleotides align to TRBD2. V lost 5 bases and J lost 0; bases outside the gene matches: 6. This CDR3 has 16 residues. Germline V lookup: CDR1 SNHLY, CDR2 FYNNEI. The CDR3 DNA follows: TGTGCCAGCAGTAGGGGGACTAGCGCGTACCAAGAGACCCAGTACTTC. It encodes CASSRGTSAYQETQYF.

The chain couples TRBV5-1 to TRBJ1-6; tentatively, D is TRBD1 (5 bases). Trimming shortened V by 1 base and J by 9 bases, and 11 bases separated the two germline ends. The length of the CDR3 is 14 residues. The V gene's germline CDR1 is SGHRS and CDR2 YFSETQ. CDR3 protein: CASSLSADSSPLHF. The DNA of the CDR3 is TGCGCCAGCAGCTTGAGCGCCGACAGTTCACCCCTCCACTTT.

The chain is built from TRBV27 and TRBJ1-6; no definite D call. The V end lost 2 bases, the J end lost 3 bases, and 17 bases lay between the germline ends. CDR3 length equals 18 residues. Looked up from germline, CDR1 is MNHEY and CDR2 is SMNVEV (reference sequence). DNA of the CDR3: TGTGCCAGCAGTTTAAAGGCCCGGTCCGGGGACTATAATTCACCCCTCCACTTT. Translated: CASSLKARSGDYNSPLHF.

The chain employs TRBV6-4 and TRBJ2-1, with TRBD2 matching 8 bases. There are 19 residues in the CDR3. Germline-derived CDR1 and CDR2 are MRHNA and SNTAGT. Trimming at V came to 4 bases and at J to 0 bases, leaving 14 bases not matched to a gene. The chain's CDR3 is CASSAEGRGAASSYNEQFF. CDR3 bases: TGTGCCAGCAGTGCTGAGGGGCGGGGGGCGGCCAGCTCCTACAATGAGCAGTTCTTC.

The chain recombines TRBV2 with TRBJ2-1, with TRBD1 matching over 10 bases. This CDR3 has 15 amino acids. V trimming: 4 bases; J trimming: 6 bases; junction bases outside the gene matches: 6. Germline loops: CDR1 SNHLY, CDR2 FYNNEI. CDR3 bases: TGTGCCAGCAGTGTAGGGACAGGGGCGCGCAATGAGCAGTTCTTC. This encodes CASSVGTGARNEQFF.

The chain couples TRBV5-5 to TRBJ2-7; weak D call: TRBD1 (6 bases). V was pared by 5 bases and J by 4 bases, with 16 bases between. Germline loops: CDR1 SGHKS, CDR2 YYEKEE (reference sequence). CDR3 length: 14 residues. CDR3 sequence: CASSPDRFVYEQYF. The CDR3 nucleotides read TGTGCCAGCAGTCCCGACAGGTTTGTATACGAGCAGTACTTC.